The 6 T cell receptor beta chains below all came from one sample that was sequenced in a study of cytomegalovirus exposure and HLA in healthy donors. 13 Jbeta primers and 60 Vbeta primers were used for the PCR. Sequencing used immunoSEQ multiplex PCR; TCRdb keeps in-frame clones, though not all of them. The data contain under 200,000 clones, 60% to 85% of them seen just once; the ten biggest clones take up under 3%. The sample comprised PBMCs. All receptors derive from a woman aged 45-65 years in good health and CMV-seropositive.

The V call is TRBV2, the J call TRBJ2-7; D is ambiguous. The germline CDR1 and CDR2 sequences are SNHLY and FYNNEI. Trimming cost V 6 bases and J 7 bases, with 16 bases left between them. This CDR3 has 13 amino acids. CDR3 sequence: CASRDDSLGEQYF. CDR3 DNA: TGTGCCAGCAGGGATGACTCCCTGGGTGAGCAGTACTTC.

This clone was seen just once. The J gene is TRBJ1-2, the V gene TRBV7-2; 7 nucleotides align to TRBD1. Per germline, CDR1 SGHTA and CDR2 FQGNSA. The CDR3 sequence is 16 residues long. V was clipped by 3 bases and J by 4 bases; unmatched bases: 11. The CDR3 DNA follows: TGTGCCAGCAGCTTGGGACAGCTCGTAGGTGGCTATGGCTACACCTTC. It specifies CASSLGQLVGGYGYTF. Using reference TRBV7-2 and TRBJ1-2 for the parts outside the CDR3, the full variable domain is GAGVSQSPSNKVTEKGKDVELRCDPISGHTALYWYRQSLGQGLEFLIYFQGNSAPDKSGLPSDRFSAERTGGSVSTLTIQRTQQEDSAVYLCASSLGQLVGGYGYTFGSGTRLTVV.

This chain uses TRBV5-1 with TRBJ2-7, with 10 positions matching TRBD2. Germline values: CDR1 SGHRS, CDR2 YFSETQ. This CDR3 is 14 amino acids long. The V gene end was trimmed by 3 bases and the J gene end by 1 base; junction bases not matched to a gene: 1. CDR3 region: CASSSSGGSYEQYF. DNA of the CDR3: TGCGCCAGCAGCTCTAGCGGGGGATCCTACGAGCAGTACTTC.

The chain links TRBV9 to TRBJ1-2, with a weak D call TRBD1 (6 bases). Trimming cost V 5 bases and J 0 bases, with 14 bases left between them. Germline loops: CDR1 SGDLS, CDR2 YYNGEE. The CDR3 totals 15 residues. The CDR3 nucleotides read TGTGCCAGCAGGCAACCGGGACAAGCTAACTATGGCTACACCTTC. Translated: CASRQPGQANYGYTF.

The chain uses TRBV19 and TRBJ1-6; possible D gene TRBD1, 5 bases. This CDR3 is built from 19 residues. Germline CDR1 is LNHDA and CDR2 is SQIVND (reference sequence). Between the trimmed V and J ends, which lost 4 bases and 0 bases, there was a span of 19 bases. DNA for the CDR3: TGTGCCAGTAGTACCTTCCCAAACAGGATCAGCTCCTATAATTCACCCCTCCACTTT. Translation gives CASSTFPNRISSYNSPLHF.

This sequence joins TRBV9 and TRBJ1-2; tentatively, D is TRBD1 (6 bases). The ends were cut back, 4 bases at V and 6 bases at J, with 13 bases in the middle. Germline CDR1 and CDR2: SGDLS and YYNGEE. This CDR3 is built from 13 residues. The CDR3 sequence: CASSPAWGHGYTF. CDR3 bases: TGTGCCAGCAGCCCAGCATGGGGGCATGGCTACACCTTC. Full variable domain (remainder filled in from reference TRBV9 and TRBJ1-2): DSGVTQTPKHLITATGQRVTLRCSPRSGDLSVYWYQQSLDQGLQFLIQYYNGEERAKGNILERFSAQQFPDLHSELNLSSLELGDSALYFCASSPAWGHGYTFGSGTRLTVV.